These 5 T cell receptor beta chains came from one sample sequenced in a study of T cells after yellow fever vaccination. TCRdb reprocessed the 5' RACE reads via MiXCR and lists one record per CDR3 protein. Of hundreds of thousands of distinct CDR3 sequences listed, 9% to 15% are singletons. The sequencing used PBMCs, collected on the day of the yellow fever booster vaccination. Every receptor here comes from a man aged 30-40 years who received the YFV17D yellow fever vaccine.

The sample holds a few counts of this clonotype. The chain carries TRBV23-1 and TRBJ2-7; 7 bases map to TRBD2. TRBV23-1 is given ORF status, its function remaining uncertain. This CDR3 contains 13 residues. The junction had 3 bases not matched to a gene; V was cut back by 3 bases and J by 4 bases. CDR3 region: CASSQIGRYEQYF. CDR3 in DNA: TGCGCCAGCAGTCAGATCGGGAGGTACGAGCAGTACTTC.

This clonotype turned up a few times. The CDR3: CASSLGGSGVGDTQYF. The CDR3 DNA is TGTGCCAGCAGCTTAGGAGGTAGCGGAGTGGGAGATACGCAGTATTTT. The chain combines TRBV7-2 with TRBJ2-3; a weak D match, TRBD2 (6 bases). The CDR3 runs 16 residues. V lost 1 base, J lost 5 bases, and 16 bases lay in between. CDR1 and CDR2 (germline): SGHTA, FQGNSA.

The chain is built from TRBV18 and TRBJ1-5; D is possibly TRBD1 (6 bases). Germline V CDR1 and CDR2: KGHSH, LQKENI. V was trimmed by 6 bases and J by 1 base, leaving 13 bases between them. This CDR3 has 15 amino acids. The DNA for the CDR3 is TGTGCCAGCTCCCTCCAGGGGAAAAGCAATCAGCCCCAGCATTTT. Its protein product is CASSLQGKSNQPQHF. Complete variable domain (other parts from reference TRBV18 and TRBJ1-5): NAGVMQNPRHLVRRRGQEARLRCSPMKGHSHVYWYRQLPEEGLKFMVYLQKENIIDESGMPKERFSAEFPKEGPSILRIQQVVRGDSAAYFCASSLQGKSNQPQHFGDGTRLSIL.

The table lists this clonotype with a few counts. V is TRBV15 and J is TRBJ2-2; 7 nucleotides line up with TRBD1. The V and J ends lost 7 bases and 5 bases, in that order; junction bases with no gene match: 16. The CDR3 is 17 residues long. Per the germline V gene, CDR1 is LNHNV and CDR2 is YYDKDF (reference sequence). This chain's CDR3 is CATKRDPGQHVTGELFF. CDR3 DNA: TGTGCCACCAAACGAGACCCGGGACAGCACGTTACCGGGGAGCTGTTTTTT.

This chain connects TRBV7-9 to TRBJ2-7; 10 bases agree with TRBD1. This CDR3 spans 12 amino acids. The V gene's germline CDR1 is SEHNR and CDR2 FQNEAQ (reference sequence). The V gene end was trimmed by 5 bases and the J gene end by 8 bases; junction bases not matched to a gene: 3. CDR3 loop: CASSRDRGQQYF. DNA of the CDR3: TGTGCCAGCAGCAGGGACAGGGGACAGCAGTACTTC.